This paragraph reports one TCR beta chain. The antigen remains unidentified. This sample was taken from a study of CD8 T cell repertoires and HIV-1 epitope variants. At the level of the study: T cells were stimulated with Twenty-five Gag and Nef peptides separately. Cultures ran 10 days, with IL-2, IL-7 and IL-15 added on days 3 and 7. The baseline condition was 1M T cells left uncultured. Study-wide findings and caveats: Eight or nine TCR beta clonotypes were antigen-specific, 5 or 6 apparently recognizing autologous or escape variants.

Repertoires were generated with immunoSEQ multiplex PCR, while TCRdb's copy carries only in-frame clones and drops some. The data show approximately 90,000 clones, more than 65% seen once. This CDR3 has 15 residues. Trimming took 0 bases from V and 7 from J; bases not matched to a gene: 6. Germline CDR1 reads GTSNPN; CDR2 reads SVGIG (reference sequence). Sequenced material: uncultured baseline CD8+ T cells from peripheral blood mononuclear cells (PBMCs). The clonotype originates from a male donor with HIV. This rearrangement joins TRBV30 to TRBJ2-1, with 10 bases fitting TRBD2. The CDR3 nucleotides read TGTGCCTGGAGTGTATATAGCGGGGGGAGGAATGAGCAGTTCTTC. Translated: CAWSVYSGGRNEQFF.